One sample yielded the 30 T cell receptor beta chains listed below, sequenced in a study of blood T cell repertoires in COVID-19. Some clones are missing from TCRdb's copy, which holds only in-frame ones; the method was immunoSEQ multiplex PCR. Here the sample spans over 250,000 clones, about nine tenths being singletons. The sequenced sample was peripheral blood. The source of these receptors is a man aged 45-65 years with acute or convalescent COVID-19.

The V call is TRBV6-5, the J call TRBJ2-5; D is possibly TRBD1 (6 bases). V lost 5 bases and J 2 bases, leaving 15 bases between the germline ends. This CDR3 spans 15 amino acids. The germline V gene encodes CDR1 MNHEY and CDR2 SVGAGI. This CDR3 reads CASSRWGPSQETQYF. CDR3 sequence (DNA): TGTGCCAGCAGTCGCTGGGGGCCTTCTCAAGAGACCCAGTACTTC.

The rearrangement joins TRBV10-2 to TRBJ1-5; D not certain. The CDR3 sequence is 13 residues long. V was trimmed by 5 bases and J by 2 bases, leaving 7 bases between them. Germline V gene data show CDR1 as WSHSY and CDR2 as SAAADI. CDR3 protein: CASSMSGNQPQHF. Written as DNA, the CDR3 is TGCGCCAGCAGTATGTCAGGCAATCAGCCCCAGCATTTT.

This sequence joins TRBV20-1 and TRBJ2-5; D is unclear. CDR1 and CDR2 (germline): DFQATT, SNEGSKA (reference sequence). This CDR3 has 11 residues. V was cut by 5 bases and J by 4 bases, with 8 bases left in between. The CDR3 DNA is TGCAGTGCTGAGTCTGGAGAGACCCAGTACTTC. As protein: CSAESGETQYF.

This clone came up many times. The chain is built from TRBV5-4 and TRBJ2-5, with 10 bases fitting TRBD1. CDR3 length: 15 residues. With 4 bases clipped from V and 5 bases from J, the junction kept 8 bases outside the gene matches. Germline CDR1 reads SGHNT; CDR2 reads YYREEE (reference sequence). The CDR3 nucleotides read TGTGCCAGCAGCAAATCGACAGGGGGCGGGGAGACCCAGTACTTC. Translated, it gives CASSKSTGGGETQYF.

This clone was detected once. V usage is TRBV5-4 and J usage is TRBJ2-3; the D is unclear. Trimming left V 3 bases short and J 2 bases short, with 7 bases between. CDR1 and CDR2 (germline): SGHNT, YYREEE (reference sequence). The CDR3 contains 13 residues. The CDR3 coding sequence is TGTGCCAGCAGCTCCCAGAACACAGATACGCAGTATTTT. Translated: CASSSQNTDTQYF.

The CDR3 loop is CASSQVVGAGPRYGYTF. CDR3 nucleotides: TGCGCCAGCAGCCAAGTGGTGGGCGCAGGCCCTCGCTATGGCTACACCTTC. This chain joins TRBV4-1 and TRBJ1-2; D is ambiguous. The CDR3 is made up of 17 amino acids. Germline V gene lookup returns CDR1 MGHRA and CDR2 YSYEKL. V lost 1 base to trimming and J lost 4 bases, with 19 bases between them.

This clone was seen only a few times. This same CDR3 is encoded by further DNA sequences in the sample. The chain combines TRBV10-3 with TRBJ2-5; 7 bases match TRBD2. CDR1 ENHRY and CDR2 SYGVKD come from the germline V gene. V shed 0 bases, J shed 5 bases, and the junction held 0 bases outside the gene matches. The CDR3 spans 13 residues. CDR3 in amino acids: CAISESGGETQYF. The CDR3 nucleotides read TGTGCCATCAGTGAGTCCGGGGGGGAGACCCAGTACTTC.

The rearrangement uses TRBV9 and TRBJ1-1, with TRBD1 matching over 10 bases. This CDR3 contains 15 residues. Per germline, CDR1 SGDLS and CDR2 YYNGEE. V lost 4 bases and J lost 5; bases outside the gene matches: 8. As DNA, the CDR3 is TGTGCCAGCAGCCGGACAGGGGGATTTAAAACTGAAGCTTTCTTT. Translated, it gives CASSRTGGFKTEAFF.

The rearrangement uses TRBV27 and TRBJ1-2, with D perhaps TRBD1 (6 bases). CDR1 and CDR2 from the germline V gene are MNHEY and SMNVEV (reference sequence). Trimming took 3 bases from V and 4 from J, leaving 15 bases between them. This CDR3 is built from 15 residues. This CDR3 reads CASSLLGAGGYGYTF. In nucleotides, the CDR3 is TGTGCCAGCAGTTTGTTGGGGGCTGGAGGCTATGGCTACACCTTC.

This CDR3 is CASNLPSTENSPLHF. The CDR3, as DNA: TGTGCCAGCAACCTCCCTTCGACAGAGAATTCACCCCTCCACTTT. The genes are TRBV6-6 and TRBJ1-6; D is possibly TRBD1 (5 bases). Trimming pared 7 bases from V and 7 bases from J, leaving 17 bases between. Germline assignment: CDR1 MNHNY and CDR2 SVGAGI (reference sequence). CDR3 size: 15 residues.

The chain employs TRBV6-1 and TRBJ1-1, with D possibly TRBD1 on 6 matching bases. The V gene lost 0 bases and the J gene lost 3 bases, with 17 bases spanning the gap. The CDR3 is made up of 17 amino acids. The germline V gene has CDR1 MNHNS and CDR2 SASEGT. CDR3 sequence (DNA): TGTGCCAGCAGTGAAGCGAGAGGGGGACCGGAGGACACTGAAGCTTTCTTT. Amino acid sequence: CASSEARGGPEDTEAFF.

The chain recombines TRBV7-3 with TRBJ2-7; tentatively, D is TRBD2 (5 bases). The V and J ends lost 7 bases and 0 bases respectively, with 13 bases between them. This CDR3 comprises 14 residues. Germline assignment: CDR1 SGHTA and CDR2 FQGTGA. CDR3 amino acids: CASTPRDGSYEQYF. The DNA for the CDR3 is TGTGCCAGCACGCCGAGGGATGGCTCCTACGAGCAGTACTTC. Full variable domain (remainder filled in from reference TRBV7-3 and TRBJ2-7): GAGVSQTPSNKVTEKGKYVELRCDPISGHTALYWYRQSLGQGPEFLIYFQGTGAADDSGLPNDRFFAVRPEGSVSTLKIQRTERGDSAVYLCASTPRDGSYEQYFGPGTRLTVT.

This clone was counted ten times or more. The chain has TRBV29-1 and TRBJ2-7, with TRBD1 identical over 10 bases. The V segment lost 1 base and the J segment 3 bases; nucleotides outside the gene matches: 3. The germline CDR1 and CDR2 sequences are SQVTM and ANQGSEA. The CDR3 length is 14 residues. The CDR3 protein is CSVEGTGGIYEQYF. CDR3 bases: TGCAGCGTTGAAGGGACAGGGGGGATCTACGAGCAGTACTTC.

V gene TRBV3-1 (or the pseudogene TRBV3-2) combines with J gene TRBJ2-5, with a weak D call TRBD2 (5 bases). Germline CDR1 reads LGHDT; CDR2 reads YNNKEL (reference sequence). This CDR3 contains 14 residues. V dropped 7 bases and J dropped 1 base, with 13 bases sitting between them. Here the CDR3 reads CASTPRASQETQYF. CDR3 DNA: TGTGCCAGCACCCCGAGGGCTTCCCAAGAGACCCAGTACTTC.

J is TRBJ1-1 and V is TRBV2; no clear D gene. The length of the CDR3 is 14 residues. V shed 4 bases and J shed 0 bases, with 9 bases lying between them. The V gene's germline CDR1 is SNHLY and CDR2 FYNNEI. The DNA for the CDR3 is TGTGCCAGCAGTGCAGAGGTTATGAACACTGAAGCTTTCTTT. Translated, it gives CASSAEVMNTEAFF.

This chain uses TRBV7-2 with TRBJ2-1; the D gene is possibly TRBD1 (6 bases). The CDR3 sequence is 14 residues long. V shed 0 bases and J shed 6 bases, with 9 bases lying between them. Germline CDR1 SGHTA, CDR2 FQGNSA. CDR3 in amino acids: CASSLAGASNEQFF. The CDR3 DNA reads TGTGCCAGCAGCTTAGCGGGGGCGAGCAATGAGCAGTTCTTC.

This rearrangement joins TRBV19 to TRBJ2-1; TRBD2 aligns across 11 bases. CDR3 size: 15 residues. CDR1 and CDR2 (germline): LNHDA, SQIVND (reference sequence). With V trimmed by 5 bases and J by 3 bases, 3 bases remained unmatched. The CDR3 sequence is CASSSLAGGYNEQFF. The CDR3 DNA reads TGTGCCAGTAGTTCCCTAGCGGGGGGCTACAATGAGCAGTTCTTC.

The chain has TRBV9 and TRBJ1-2, with 9 positions matching TRBD1. CDR3 length: 14 residues. Per germline, CDR1 SGDLS and CDR2 YYNGEE. The trim removed 3 bases at V and 4 bases at J, leaving 4 bases unmatched. CDR3 in DNA: TGTGCCAGCAGCGCCGACAGGGGGGCCTATGGCTACACCTTC. It is translated as CASSADRGAYGYTF.

DNA of the CDR3: TGTGCCAGCAGCTTAAACCCGGGATTTAACAATGAGCAGTTCTTC. Residues: CASSLNPGFNNEQFF. The chain employs TRBV11-3 and TRBJ2-1; D possibly corresponds to TRBD2 (5 bases). The V end lost 2 bases, the J end lost 5 bases, and 13 bases lay between the germline ends. CDR3 length equals 15 residues. From germline, CDR1 is SGHNT and CDR2 YENEEA.

The rearrangement links TRBV15 to TRBJ1-5, with 7 bases fitting TRBD1. J lost 7 bases, V lost 3 bases, and 9 bases had no gene match. This CDR3 contains 15 residues. The germline gives CDR1 LNHNV, CDR2 YYDKDF (reference sequence). The CDR3 here is CATSRVDRAVQPQHF. The CDR3 DNA reads TGTGCCACCAGCAGGGTAGACAGGGCGGTACAGCCCCAGCATTTT.

The gene calls are TRBV19 and TRBJ2-7, with D possibly being TRBD2 (6 bases). There are 14 residues in the CDR3. The V gene's germline CDR1 is LNHDA and CDR2 SQIVND (reference sequence). V gave up 5 bases and J gave up 7 bases, with 18 bases separating them. This CDR3 reads CASSPRPDGGEQYF. The CDR3 DNA reads TGTGCCAGTAGTCCCCGCCCGGACGGAGGGGAGCAGTACTTC.

This rearrangement joins TRBV5-4 to TRBJ1-1; D gene unclear. Between the trimmed V and J ends, which lost 4 bases and 3 bases, there was a span of 13 bases. The CDR3 runs 14 residues. Germline V gene data show CDR1 as SGHNT and CDR2 as YYREEE (reference sequence). The CDR3 DNA reads TGTGCCAGCAGCCTAGGGAGATCGGACACTGAAGCTTTCTTT. Protein product: CASSLGRSDTEAFF.

The chain couples TRBV7-2 to TRBJ1-5, with D unresolved. Trimming took off 5 bases at V and 6 bases at J, with 11 bases between the two ends. The CDR3 runs 13 residues. In germline, CDR1 is SGHTA, CDR2 FQGNSA. CDR3 sequence reads: CASSAGRVQPQHF. As DNA, the CDR3 is TGTGCCAGCAGCGCTGGTCGGGTTCAGCCCCAGCATTTT.

V usage is TRBV30 and J usage is TRBJ1-5; 9 bases line up with TRBD1. Germline V gene lookup returns CDR1 GTSNPN and CDR2 SVGIG (reference sequence). The CDR3 contains 15 residues. The V segment lost 2 bases and the J segment 1 base; nucleotides outside the gene matches: 3. The CDR3 coding sequence is TGTGCCTGGAGTCCCGACAGGGGGAGCAATCAGCCCCAGCATTTT. Amino acids: CAWSPDRGSNQPQHF.

The chain is built from TRBV5-1 and TRBJ2-2; a weak D match, TRBD2 (5 bases). V was trimmed by 4 bases and J by 8 bases, leaving 9 bases between them. Germline V lookup: CDR1 SGHRS, CDR2 YFSETQ. This CDR3 is built from 12 residues. The CDR3 loop reads CASSPREGELFF. DNA of the CDR3: TGCGCCAGCAGCCCGAGGGAGGGGGAGCTGTTTTTT.

The chain has TRBV7-8 and TRBJ2-7; TRBD1 matches 11 bases. The germline V gene has CDR1 SGHVS and CDR2 FQNEAQ. This CDR3 is built from 14 residues. V was clipped by 2 bases and J by 5 bases; unmatched bases: 2. The CDR3 sequence: CASSLWDRGNEQYF. The CDR3 DNA reads TGTGCCAGCAGCTTATGGGACAGGGGGAACGAGCAGTACTTC.

The CDR3 loop is CASSDGLAGTDTQYF. The DNA for the CDR3 is TGCGCCAGCAGCGACGGACTAGCGGGCACAGATACGCAGTATTTT. The chain has TRBV5-1 and TRBJ2-3; TRBD2 aligns across 10 bases. J lost 1 base, V lost 4 bases, and 3 bases had no gene match. This CDR3 has 15 residues. Germline loops: CDR1 SGHRS, CDR2 YFSETQ.

This sequence joins TRBV6-5 and TRBJ1-1; the D is unclear. The CDR3 runs 14 residues. Trimming stripped 6 bases from V and 1 base from J, with 12 bases between. From germline, CDR1 is MNHEY and CDR2 SVGAGI. The CDR3: CASRSPGENTEAFF. The CDR3 DNA reads TGTGCCAGCAGATCTCCCGGGGAGAACACTGAAGCTTTCTTT.

The chain joins TRBV7-3 to TRBJ1-2, with D perhaps matching TRBD1 (6 bases). Germline V gene sequence: CDR1 SGHTA, CDR2 FQGTGA. Trimming pared 2 bases from V and 8 bases from J, leaving 12 bases between. CDR3 length: 13 residues. CDR3 in amino acids: CASSLRAGDGYTF. DNA for the CDR3: TGTGCCAGCAGCTTACGGGCAGGGGACGGCTACACCTTC.

This clone was detected only once. V and J are TRBV2 and TRBJ2-7; TRBD2 aligns across 8 bases. V was pared by 4 bases and J by 0 bases, with 17 bases of the junction left unmatched. CDR1 is SNHLY and CDR2 is FYNNEI in the germline V gene. CDR3 length equals 19 residues. CDR3 sequence reads: CASSGPRSGPGGNSYEQYF. Here the CDR3 DNA reads TGTGCCAGCAGTGGCCCTCGGTCAGGCCCGGGGGGGAACTCCTACGAGCAGTACTTC.